These T cell receptor beta chains were read from a single sample in a study of T cells in Graves' hyperthyroidism and ophthalmopathy. TCRdb ran MiXCR on the multiplex PCR reads and lists one entry per CDR3 protein. This table has just over 550,000 distinct CDR3 sequences, around 42% appearing once. Source material: peripheral blood or thyroid tissue (not recorded which). Receptors originate from a woman between 18 and 29 years old with Graves' hyperthyroidism. The CDR3 runs from the conserved cysteine through the conserved F or W. Each record gives: J gene, clone size, V gene, D gene, CDR3 protein, CDR3 DNA. D genes are given only for firm matches. Expanded clones get a size class; other rows say once, few or many, or leave the size out.

j_gene: TRBJ1-6; abundance: many; v_gene: TRBV7-8; d_gene: TRBD1; CDR3aa: CASSTRQGGDSPLHF; CDR3nt: TGTGCCAGCAGCACTCGACAGGGAGGCGATTCACCCCTCCACTTT
j_gene: TRBJ1-2; abundance: -; v_gene: TRBV29-1; d_gene: -; CDR3aa: CSALDWESYGYTF; CDR3nt: TGCAGCGCCCTGGACTGGGAATCCTATGGCTACACCTTC
j_gene: TRBJ1-3; abundance: few; v_gene: TRBV7-9; d_gene: TRBD1; CDR3aa: CASSPLLNDRGGNTIYF; CDR3nt: TGTGCCAGCAGCCCGCTCCTAAATGACAGGGGAGGAAACACCATATATTTT
j_gene: TRBJ2-5; abundance: few; v_gene: TRBV10-3; d_gene: -; CDR3aa: CASSYDGQETQYF; CDR3nt: TGTGCCAGCAGTTACGACGGGCAGGAGACCCAGTACTTC
j_gene: TRBJ1-4; abundance: few; v_gene: TRBV2; d_gene: TRBD1; CDR3aa: CASSEEGAREKLFF; CDR3nt: TGTGCCAGCAGTGAAGAGGGGGCCCGTGAAAAACTGTTTTTT
j_gene: TRBJ1-1; abundance: -; v_gene: TRBV7-2; d_gene: -; CDR3aa: CASSTYLQGSGEAFF; CDR3nt: TGTGCCAGCAGCACCTACTTACAGGGCAGTGGTGAAGCTTTCTTT
j_gene: TRBJ2-7; abundance: few; v_gene: TRBV14; d_gene: TRBD1; CDR3aa: CASSHRDRSIYEQYF; CDR3nt: TGTGCCAGCAGCCACCGGGACAGGTCGATCTACGAGCAGTACTTC
j_gene: TRBJ1-4; abundance: few; v_gene: TRBV11-2; d_gene: -; CDR3aa: CASSLSGFNEKLFF; CDR3nt: TGTGCCAGCAGCTTATCAGGATTTAATGAAAAACTGTTTTTT
j_gene: TRBJ1-2; abundance: -; v_gene: TRBV6-6; d_gene: -; CDR3aa: CASRMAGGYTF; CDR3nt: TGTGCCAGCAGAATGGCAGGTGGCTACACCTTC
j_gene: TRBJ2-5; abundance: -; v_gene: TRBV19; d_gene: -; CDR3aa: CASSPTDYQETQYF; CDR3nt: TGTGCCAGTAGCCCCACAGACTACCAAGAGACCCAGTACTTC
j_gene: TRBJ1-5; abundance: few; v_gene: TRBV12-3/TRBV12-4; d_gene: TRBD1; CDR3aa: CASSRGTGYNQPQHF; CDR3nt: TGTGCCAGCAGTCGGGGGACAGGCTACAATCAGCCCCAGCATTTT
j_gene: TRBJ1-1; abundance: -; v_gene: TRBV7-9; d_gene: -; CDR3aa: CASSQAGGAEAFF; CDR3nt: TGTGCCAGCAGCCAAGCGGGGGGGGCTGAAGCTTTCTTT
j_gene: TRBJ1-2; abundance: few; v_gene: TRBV7-9; d_gene: -; CDR3aa: CASSLSMNYGYTF; CDR3nt: TGTGCCAGCAGCTTATCTATGAACTATGGCTACACCTTC
j_gene: TRBJ1-1; abundance: few; v_gene: TRBV7-3; d_gene: -; CDR3aa: CASSLSPQENTEAFF; CDR3nt: TGTGCCAGCAGCTTATCTCCCCAGGAGAACACTGAAGCTTTCTTT
j_gene: TRBJ1-6; abundance: -; v_gene: TRBV2; d_gene: -; CDR3aa: CASRLAGTWHSPLHF; CDR3nt: TGTGCCAGCAGGCTAGCAGGGACGTGGCATTCACCCCTCCACTTT
j_gene: TRBJ2-5; abundance: -; v_gene: TRBV29-1; d_gene: -; CDR3aa: CSVGQLETQYF; CDR3nt: TGCAGCGTCGGACAGCTGGAGACCCAGTACTTC
j_gene: TRBJ1-1; abundance: many; v_gene: TRBV7-9; d_gene: -; CDR3aa: CASSLDKVSPAAFF; CDR3nt: TGTGCCAGCAGCTTAGATAAGGTTTCACCCGCAGCTTTCTTT
j_gene: TRBJ1-5; abundance: few; v_gene: TRBV19; d_gene: -; CDR3aa: CASSIANSNQPQHF; CDR3nt: TGTGCCAGTAGTATAGCCAACAGCAATCAGCCCCAGCATTTT
j_gene: TRBJ1-2; abundance: -; v_gene: TRBV7-9; d_gene: TRBD1; CDR3aa: CASRPTGTDYGYTF; CDR3nt: TGTGCCAGCAGACCGACAGGGACCGACTATGGCTACACCTTC
j_gene: TRBJ1-2; abundance: -; v_gene: TRBV9; d_gene: -; CDR3aa: CASSPLGVDGYTF; CDR3nt: TGTGCCAGCAGTCCCCTGGGGGTTGACGGCTACACCTTC
j_gene: TRBJ2-5; abundance: -; v_gene: TRBV11-2; d_gene: -; CDR3aa: CASSSTLGPPQETQYF; CDR3nt: TGTGCCAGCAGCTCCACGCTGGGGCCACCCCAAGAGACCCAGTACTTC
j_gene: TRBJ2-5; abundance: -; v_gene: TRBV2; d_gene: TRBD2; CDR3aa: CASSVGLATQYF; CDR3nt: TGTGCCAGCAGTGTTGGACTAGCGACCCAGTACTTC